This T cell receptor (beta chain) was recovered during a study of neurological immune-mediated disorders. Study-wide findings and caveats: Phylogenetic grouping placed 18 of 34 multiple sclerosis patients' repertoires in one related-CDR3 cluster, a possible signature.

The authors made cDNA by 5'RACE with 10-nucleotide random UMIs. TCRdb itself ran the 5' RACE reads through MiXCR, one entry per CDR3 protein. The data hold over 45,000 distinct CDR3 sequences, with about 4% observed a single time. There are 16 residues in the CDR3. The sample holds many counts of this clonotype. Its antigen is still unknown. The specimen sequenced was CD4+ T cells from blood. The clonotype comes from a woman aged 40 to 50 with multiple sclerosis. The J gene is TRBJ1-1, the V gene TRBV21-1; no check of the table's D call, TRBD1, against the DNA was made. TRBV21-1 is listed as a pseudogene. The CDR3, as DNA: TGTGCCAGCACCTCTACGAGGGGGTGGTCGTACACTGAAGCTTTCTTT. Its translation: CASTSTRGWSYTEAFF.